Listed here are 25 T cell receptor beta chains from one sample, sequenced in a study of T cell responses to AZD1222 COVID-19 vaccine. TCRdb's copy holds only in-frame clones and misses some; the assay was immunoSEQ multiplex PCR. The sample includes 150,000 to 200,000 clones, about 89% of them seen just once. The starting material was peripheral blood, obtained on day 0 of AZD1222 vaccination. Receptors were obtained from an adult in good health.

The V call is TRBV7-9, the J call TRBJ1-5; 7 nucleotides match TRBD1. Germline assignment: CDR1 SEHNR and CDR2 FQNEAQ (reference sequence). V was pared by 0 bases and J by 5 bases, with 4 bases of the junction left unmatched. The length of the CDR3 is 15 residues. This CDR3 reads CASSLAGGIDQPQHF. DNA for the CDR3: TGTGCCAGCAGCTTAGCAGGGGGCATCGATCAGCCCCAGCATTTT.

The chain is built from TRBV7-6 and TRBJ2-7; a weak D match, TRBD1 (7 bases). V shed 8 bases and J shed 3 bases, with 20 bases lying between them. Looked up from germline, CDR1 is SGHVS and CDR2 is FNYEAQ. CDR3 size: 15 residues. CDR3 amino acids: CASHRAGQTFYEQYV. The CDR3 bases are TGTGCCAGCCATAGGGCGGGACAGACCTTCTACGAGCAGTACGTC.

This clone has just one count. The chain joins TRBV12-3 or TRBV12-4 to TRBJ2-5; D is uncertain. V shed 3 bases and J shed 5 bases, with 4 bases lying between them. The CDR3 loop spans 11 amino acids. Here the CDR3 reads CASSFRETQYF. In DNA, the CDR3 is TGTGCCAGCAGTTTTAGGGAGACCCAGTACTTC.

The V gene is TRBV28, the J gene TRBJ1-1; no firm D call. Deletions cut 8 bases from V and 6 bases from J, with 13 bases between. CDR3 length: 12 residues. Germline V gene lookup returns CDR1 MDHEN and CDR2 SYDVKM. CDR3 sequence reads: CASGPRPPEAFF. CDR3 DNA sequence: TGTGCCAGCGGACCGCGTCCCCCTGAAGCTTTCTTT.

The chain links TRBV5-5 to TRBJ1-4, with D possibly TRBD1 on 5 matching bases. Trimming took off 4 bases at V and 6 bases at J, with 22 bases between the two ends. This CDR3 is built from 17 residues. Germline-derived CDR1 and CDR2 are SGHKS and YYEKEE (reference sequence). Here the CDR3 DNA reads TGTGCCAGCAGCCCGATAGTTCGGACGGGGGACCATGAAAAACTGTTTTTT. Translation: CASSPIVRTGDHEKLFF.

The CDR3 DNA reads as TGTGCCAGCAGCTTAGAGACAGGGGGGGATGAAAAACTGTTTTTT. The encoded protein is CASSLETGGDEKLFF. The chain couples TRBV11-2 to TRBJ1-4; 9 nucleotides match TRBD1. Germline CDR1 and CDR2: SGHAT and FQNNGV. With V trimmed by 0 bases and J by 6 bases, 2 bases remained unmatched. This CDR3 is built from 15 residues.

This rearrangement joins TRBV7-3 to TRBJ2-7, with D maybe TRBD1 (6 bases). The CDR3 has 15 amino acids. V lost 2 bases, J lost 5 bases, and 16 bases lay in between. The germline gives CDR1 SGHTA, CDR2 FQGTGA. The CDR3, as DNA: TGTGCCAGCAGCTTAGGGGGCCGGGACGGGGACGAGCAGTACGTC. It yields the protein CASSLGGRDGDEQYV.

V and J are TRBV5-1 and TRBJ2-1; D possibly corresponds to TRBD2 (6 bases). Trimming removed 5 bases at V and 5 bases at J, with 11 bases between. From germline, CDR1 is SGHRS and CDR2 YFSETQ. The length of the CDR3 is 13 residues. The CDR3 DNA reads as TGCGCCAGCAGGCCTACTAGCAACAATGAGCAGTTCTTC. Translating gives CASRPTSNNEQFF. The variable domain in full, completed from reference TRBV5-1 and TRBJ2-1, reads KAGVTQTPRYLIKTRGQQVTLSCSPISGHRSVSWYQQTPGQGLQFLFEYFSETQRNKGNFPGRFSGRQFSNSRSEMNVSTLELGDSALYLCASRPTSNNEQFFGPGTRLTVL.

The V and J genes are TRBV11-2 and TRBJ2-7; 7 bases fit TRBD2. Trimming cost V 5 bases and J 2 bases; bases outside gene matches: 3. Looked up from germline, CDR1 is SGHAT and CDR2 is FQNNGV. The CDR3 sequence is 13 residues long. CDR3 sequence (DNA): TGTGCCAGCAGCCCGGGACTACCCTACGAGCAGTACTTC. Amino acids: CASSPGLPYEQYF.

This rearrangement joins TRBV18 to TRBJ1-1, with D perhaps matching TRBD1 (5 bases). V shed 3 bases and J shed 3 bases, with 8 bases lying between them. The CDR3 runs to 13 residues. Germline CDR1 is KGHSH and CDR2 is LQKENI. The CDR3 nucleotides read TGTGCCAGCTCACCGTTGGGGGACACTGAAGCTTTCTTT. Translation gives CASSPLGDTEAFF.

The chain employs TRBV28 and TRBJ1-6; possibly TRBD1 for D (6 bases). Germline V gene lookup returns CDR1 MDHEN and CDR2 SYDVKM. V lost 5 bases and J 8 bases, leaving 16 bases between the germline ends. The CDR3 totals 15 residues. CDR3 DNA: TGTGCCAGCAGTCCTCAAGCAGGGGTTTATTCACCCCTCCACTTT. Its protein is CASSPQAGVYSPLHF.

J is TRBJ1-2 and V is TRBV5-1; 7 nucleotides match TRBD1. The CDR3 is 16 residues long. V was pared by 5 bases and J by 4 bases, with 14 bases of the junction left unmatched. Germline CDR1 reads SGHRS; CDR2 reads YFSETQ. CDR3 in amino acids: CASSSNGQEGGYGYTF. CDR3 bases: TGCGCCAGCAGTTCAAACGGACAGGAAGGGGGCTATGGCTACACCTTC.

The rearrangement joins TRBV19 to TRBJ1-2; D uncertain. The CDR3 contains 14 residues. V was trimmed by 3 bases and J by 8 bases, leaving 16 bases between them. CDR1 and CDR2 (germline): LNHDA, SQIVND (reference sequence). CDR3 in amino acids: CASSMLAGEGGYTF. DNA for the CDR3: TGTGCCAGTAGTATGTTGGCGGGAGAAGGGGGCTACACCTTC.

The rearrangement joins TRBV6-2 or TRBV6-3 to TRBJ2-7; D not certain. The V end lost 0 bases, the J end lost 2 bases, and 2 bases lay between the germline ends. Germline V gene lookup returns CDR1 MNHEY and CDR2 SVGEGT. This CDR3 comprises 12 residues. CDR3 sequence reads: CASSYSAYEQYF. CDR3 DNA: TGTGCCAGCAGTTACTCGGCCTACGAGCAGTACTTC.

This clone came up once. This CDR3 reads CASANRQGLNQPQHF. CDR3 sequence (DNA): TGTGCCAGCGCGAACCGACAGGGCCTAAATCAGCCCCAGCATTTT. The V gene is TRBV19, the J gene TRBJ1-5, with 7 bases that match TRBD1. Germline V gives CDR1 LNHDA, CDR2 SQIVND (reference sequence). This CDR3 has 15 amino acids. The ends lost 9 bases at V and 4 bases at J; junction bases unmatched: 12.

The rearrangement uses TRBV11-2 and TRBJ1-4; D gene unclear. With 6 bases removed from V and 0 bases from J, the gap between germline ends came to 8 bases. This CDR3 has 14 amino acids. Germline assignment: CDR1 SGHAT and CDR2 FQNNGV. As DNA, the CDR3 is TGTGCCAGCAGTTCTCAGGCAACTAATGAAAAACTGTTTTTT. Amino acid sequence: CASSSQATNEKLFF.

The rearrangement joins TRBV7-6 to TRBJ1-3, with D hard to call. This CDR3 has 16 amino acids. CDR1 SGHVS and CDR2 FNYEAQ come from the germline V gene. Trimming shortened V by 2 bases and J by 4 bases, and 15 bases separated the two germline ends. CDR3 coding DNA: TGTGCCAGCAGCTTAAGTGGGCATGGAGGGGGAAACACCATATATTTT. This gives the protein CASSLSGHGGGNTIYF.

The chain recombines TRBV19 with TRBJ1-5; TRBD1 matches at 10 bases. The CDR3 is 17 amino acids. The V and J ends lost 9 bases and 3 bases, in that order; junction bases with no gene match: 14. Germline CDR1 is LNHDA and CDR2 is SQIVND (reference sequence). The CDR3 nucleotides read TGTGCCAGCCAAACCCCCAGGGGACAGGGGCTCAATCAGCCCCAGCATTTT. Its translation: CASQTPRGQGLNQPQHF. Together with reference TRBV19 and TRBJ1-5, the CDR3 gives the full variable domain: DGGITQSPKYLFRKEGQNVTLSCEQNLNHDAMYWYRQDPGQGLRLIYYSQIVNDFQKGDIAEGYSVSREKKESFPLTVTSAQKNPTAFYLCASQTPRGQGLNQPQHFGDGTRLSIL.

This clone has only one observation. The chain is built from TRBV19 and TRBJ2-7; tentative D call: TRBD2 (6 bases). The CDR3 runs 14 residues. Between the trimmed V and J ends, which lost 0 bases and 0 bases, there was a span of 6 bases. The germline V gene encodes CDR1 LNHDA and CDR2 SQIVND (reference sequence). The CDR3 DNA reads as TGTGCCAGTAGTATAGACGGGAGCTCCTACGAGCAGTACTTC. Translating gives CASSIDGSSYEQYF.

V and J are TRBV3-1 (or the pseudogene TRBV3-2) and TRBJ1-3; 7 bases are shared with TRBD1. CDR1 and CDR2 (germline): LGHDT, YNNKEL (reference sequence). The V segment lost 1 base and the J segment 0 bases; nucleotides outside the gene matches: 0. This CDR3 spans 15 amino acids. The CDR3 sequence: CASSQAGGSGNTIYF. The CDR3 nucleotides read TGTGCCAGCAGCCAAGCAGGGGGCTCTGGAAACACCATATATTTT.

The V gene is TRBV19, the J gene TRBJ1-1; the D is unclear. This CDR3 has 12 residues. Germline V gene lookup returns CDR1 LNHDA and CDR2 SQIVND (reference sequence). V was cut by 5 bases and J by 1 base, with 5 bases left in between. The CDR3 here is CASSQANTEAFF. Here the CDR3 DNA reads TGTGCCAGTAGTCAGGCGAACACTGAAGCTTTCTTT.

The rearrangement joins TRBV28 to TRBJ1-2, with 10 bases matching TRBD1. Germline-derived CDR1 and CDR2 are MDHEN and SYDVKM. This CDR3 has 15 residues. The V gene end was trimmed by 3 bases and the J gene end by 3 bases; junction bases not matched to a gene: 4. The CDR3 region is CASSLGGQGYYGYTF. CDR3 nucleotide sequence: TGTGCCAGCAGTTTGGGGGGACAGGGGTACTATGGCTACACCTTC.

The J gene is TRBJ1-1, the V gene TRBV5-6; no firm D call. This CDR3 contains 15 residues. Germline V gene sequence: CDR1 SGHDT, CDR2 YYEEEE. Deletions cut 6 bases from V and 0 bases from J, with 15 bases between. In nucleotides, the CDR3 is TGTGCCAGCATCCTTCGGCAGAGGATGAACACTGAAGCTTTCTTT. Translating it yields CASILRQRMNTEAFF.

The rearrangement joins TRBV5-1 to TRBJ2-2; D uncertain. V was cut by 1 base and J by 1 base, with 2 bases left in between. Germline V CDR1 and CDR2: SGHRS, YFSETQ. This CDR3 is built from 13 residues. The CDR3 sequence is CASSLLNTGELFF. The CDR3, as DNA: TGCGCCAGCAGCTTGCTGAACACCGGGGAGCTGTTTTTT.

The chain has TRBV10-2 and TRBJ1-1; the D gene is possibly TRBD1 (5 bases). The CDR3 totals 13 residues. The V gene lost 10 bases and the J gene lost 1 base, with 13 bases spanning the gap. Germline CDR1 is WSHSY and CDR2 is SAAADI. The CDR3 coding sequence is TGCGCCACCGCGGGGCAGACGAACACTGAAGCTTTCTTT. Its protein is CATAGQTNTEAFF.